These 6 T cell receptor beta chains were sequenced from one sample in a study of blood T cell repertoires in COVID-19. Measured with immunoSEQ multiplex PCR; TCRdb has only the in-frame clones, and not every one. The sample shows roughly 70,000 clones, 60% to 75% of them seen only once. The sequencing sample was made of peripheral blood. The receptors were sampled from a woman between 65 and 79 years old with acute or convalescent COVID-19.

The chain joins TRBV12-5 to TRBJ2-3, with TRBD2 as a possible D gene (6 bases). Trimming cost V 9 bases and J 1 base, with 8 bases left between them. CDR3 length: 12 residues. Germline CDR1 reads LGHNT; CDR2 reads FRNRAP. DNA of the CDR3: TGTGCTAGCGGGGGTGGCACAGATACGCAGTATTTT. Protein product: CASGGGTDTQYF.

Here the CDR3 reads CASSPHQGAGGYTF. The CDR3 nucleotides are TGTGCCAGCAGTCCCCATCAGGGGGCAGGCGGCTACACCTTC. The V gene is TRBV7-9, the J gene TRBJ1-2; the match to TRBD1 covers 8 bases. The CDR3 extends over 14 amino acids. After removal of 6 bases from V and 8 bases from J, the junction contained 11 bases not matched to a gene. Germline values: CDR1 SEHNR, CDR2 FQNEAQ (reference sequence).

This sequence joins TRBV5-4 and TRBJ1-3, with 9 positions matching TRBD1. Germline CDR1 is SGHNT and CDR2 is YYREEE (reference sequence). The CDR3 is made up of 16 amino acids. J lost 0 bases, V lost 4 bases, and 5 bases had no gene match. Here the CDR3 reads CASSLDRGYSGNTIYF. The CDR3 region has the DNA TGTGCCAGCAGCCTGGACAGGGGCTACTCTGGAAACACCATATATTTT.

CDR3 protein: CASSPTGVRDSPLHF. CDR3 nucleotides: TGTGCCAGTAGTCCTACGGGGGTGCGGGATTCACCCCTCCACTTT. The rearrangement uses TRBV19 and TRBJ1-6, with a tentative D call TRBD1 (5 bases). V dropped 5 bases and J dropped 8 bases, with 16 bases sitting between them. The CDR3 runs 15 residues. The germline gives CDR1 LNHDA, CDR2 SQIVND (reference sequence).

The chain uses TRBV19 and TRBJ1-1, with D hard to call. The germline gives CDR1 LNHDA, CDR2 SQIVND (reference sequence). V lost 1 base and J 5 bases, leaving 8 bases between the germline ends. The CDR3 loop spans 13 amino acids. CDR3 loop: CASSIVRRTEAFF. CDR3 nucleotides: TGTGCCAGTAGTATAGTTAGGAGGACTGAAGCTTTCTTT.

This CDR3 reads CASSPTSSTQYF. The CDR3, as DNA: TGTGCCAGCAGTCCAACTAGCTCGACCCAGTACTTC. This chain uses TRBV12-3 or TRBV12-4 with TRBJ2-5; a weak D match, TRBD2 (6 bases). The CDR3 is 12 residues long. The V end was cut by 5 bases, the J end by 7 bases, with 11 bases between.